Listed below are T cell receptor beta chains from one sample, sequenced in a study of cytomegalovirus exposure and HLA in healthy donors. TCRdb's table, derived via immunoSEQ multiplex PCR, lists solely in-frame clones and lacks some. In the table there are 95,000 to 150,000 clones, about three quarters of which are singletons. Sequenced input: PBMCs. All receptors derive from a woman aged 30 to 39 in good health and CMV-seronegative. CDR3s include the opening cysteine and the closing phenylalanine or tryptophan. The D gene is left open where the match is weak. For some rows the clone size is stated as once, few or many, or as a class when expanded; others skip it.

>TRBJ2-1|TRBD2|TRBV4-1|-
CASSHSTSGVYNEQFF
TGCGCCAGCAGCCACTCGACTAGCGGGGTATACAATGAGCAGTTCTTC
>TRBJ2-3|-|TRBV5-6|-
CASSLPGTTSTDTQYF
TGTGCCAGCAGCTTGCCCGGGACAACTAGCACAGATACGCAGTATTTT
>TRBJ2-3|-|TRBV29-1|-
CSVSLMAVSTDTQYF
TGCAGCGTTTCGTTGATGGCGGTTAGCACAGATACGCAGTATTTT
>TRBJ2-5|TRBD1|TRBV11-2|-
CASSFTGTGILETQYF
TGTGCCAGCAGCTTTACCGGGACAGGGATCCTGGAGACCCAGTACTTC
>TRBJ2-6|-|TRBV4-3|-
CASSQISTYYSGANVLTF
TGCGCCAGCAGCCAGATATCGACCTACTACTCTGGGGCCAACGTCCTGACTTTC
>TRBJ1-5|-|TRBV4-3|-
CASSQDLNQPQHF
TGCGCCAGCAGCCAAGATCTGAATCAGCCCCAGCATTTT
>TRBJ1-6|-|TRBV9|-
CASSAHREQAHNSPLHF
TGTGCCAGCAGCGCTCACAGGGAGCAGGCCCATAATTCACCCCTCCACTTT
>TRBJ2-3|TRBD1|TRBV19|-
CASSMDRGRTDTQYF
TGTGCCAGTAGTATGGACAGGGGCCGCACAGATACGCAGTATTTT
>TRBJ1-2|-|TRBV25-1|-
CASSAGLPTYGYTF
TGTGCCAGCAGTGCTGGACTACCTACCTATGGCTACACCTTC
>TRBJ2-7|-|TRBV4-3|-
CASSQDFLASAAHEQYF
TGCGCCAGCAGCCAAGATTTTCTAGCTAGCGCGGCCCACGAGCAGTACTTC
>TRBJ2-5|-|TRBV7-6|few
CASSNPGNQYF
TGTGCCAGCAGCAACCCGGGAAACCAGTACTTC
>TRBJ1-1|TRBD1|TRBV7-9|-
CSGAQGAVGNTEAFF
TGTTCCGGCGCACAGGGGGCGGTTGGGAACACTGAAGCTTTCTTT
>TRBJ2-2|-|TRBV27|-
CASRLVGTGELFF
TGTGCCAGCCGACTAGTAGGCACCGGGGAGCTGTTTTTT
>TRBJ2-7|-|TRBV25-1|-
CASSLPGGKEYF
TGTGCCAGCAGTCTGCCAGGAGGGAAGGAGTACTTC
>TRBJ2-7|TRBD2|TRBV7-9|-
CASSPTGTSDYEQYF
TGTGCCAGCAGCCCGACCGGGACTAGCGACTACGAGCAGTACTTC
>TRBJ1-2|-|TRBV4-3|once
CASSQDSRGNYGYTF
TGCGCCAGCAGCCAAGACTCCAGAGGGAACTATGGCTACACCTTC
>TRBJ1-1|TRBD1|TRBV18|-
CASSPEQDRGEAFF
TGTGCCAGCTCACCTGAACAAGACAGGGGTGAAGCTTTCTTT
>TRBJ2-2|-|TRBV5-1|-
CASSKTVNTGELFF
TGCGCCAGCAGCAAGACAGTGAACACCGGGGAGCTGTTTTTT
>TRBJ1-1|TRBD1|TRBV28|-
CASRRTTGKVLDTEAFF
TGTGCCAGCAGGAGGACGACAGGGAAGGTACTTGACACTGAAGCTTTCTTT
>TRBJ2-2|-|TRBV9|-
CASSRGRALTGELFF
TGTGCCAGCTCAAGGGGCAGGGCCCTCACCGGGGAGCTGTTTTTT
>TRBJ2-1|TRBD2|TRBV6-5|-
CASSISGREQFF
TGTGCCAGCAGTATTAGCGGGAGGGAACAGTTCTTC
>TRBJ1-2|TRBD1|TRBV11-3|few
CASKGDRAGYTF
TGTGCCAGCAAAGGGGACAGGGCTGGCTACACCTTC
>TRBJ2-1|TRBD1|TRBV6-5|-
CASRTGAYNEQFF
TGTGCCAGCAGGACAGGGGCCTACAATGAGCAGTTCTTC
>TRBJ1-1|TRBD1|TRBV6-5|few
CASSYTSGTGNTEAFF
TGTGCCAGCAGTTACACGTCTGGGACAGGGAACACTGAAGCTTTCTTT
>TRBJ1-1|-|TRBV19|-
CATHPTRRLNTEAFF
TGTGCCACCCACCCCACGCGGCGGCTGAACACTGAAGCTTTCTTT
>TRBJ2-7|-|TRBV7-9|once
CSSSFQGYGEQYF
TGTTCCAGCAGCTTTCAGGGGTATGGCGAGCAGTACTTC
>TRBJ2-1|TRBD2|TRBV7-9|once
CASSLGRAGAITDEQFF
TGTGCCAGCAGCTTGGGCCGAGCGGGGGCCATCACCGATGAGCAGTTCTTC
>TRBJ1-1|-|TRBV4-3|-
CASSQDPRRVNTEAFF
TGCGCCAGCAGCCAAGATCCTCGGAGGGTGAACACTGAAGCTTTCTTT
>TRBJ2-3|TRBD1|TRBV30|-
CAWGQGGADTQYF
TGTGCCTGGGGACAGGGGGGAGCAGATACGCAGTATTTT
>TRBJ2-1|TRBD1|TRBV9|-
CASSSTLTGTPHNEQFF
TGTGCCAGCAGCTCTACCCTGACAGGGACCCCGCACAATGAGCAGTTCTTC
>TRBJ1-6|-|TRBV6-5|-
CASSSPLTDYNSPLHF
TGTGCCAGCAGTTCCCCCCTGACAGACTATAATTCACCCCTCCACTTT
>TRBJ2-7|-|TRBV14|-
CASSQHTGRVVKNEQYF
TGTGCCAGCAGCCAGCACACAGGGAGGGTGGTGAAGAACGAGCAGTACTTC
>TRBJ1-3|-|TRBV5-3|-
CARSNARAASGNTIYF
TGTGCCAGAAGCAATGCGCGGGCAGCCTCTGGAAACACCATATATTTT
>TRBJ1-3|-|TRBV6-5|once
CASSFAGGRGNTIYF
TGTGCCAGCAGTTTTGCGGGGGGCCGTGGAAACACCATATATTTT
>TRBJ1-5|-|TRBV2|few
CASNNRGNQPQHF
TGTGCCAGCAATAACAGGGGCAATCAGCCCCAGCATTTT
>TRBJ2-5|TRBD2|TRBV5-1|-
CASRTAGTGETQYF
TGCGCCAGCAGAACAGCGGGGACCGGGGAGACCCAGTACTTC
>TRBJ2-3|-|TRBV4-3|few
CASSQELGIGTDTQYF
TGCGCCAGCAGCCAAGAGCTCGGGATTGGCACAGATACGCAGTATTTT
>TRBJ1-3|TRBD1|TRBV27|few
CASSLVGDRKNTIYF
TGTGCCAGCAGTTTAGTCGGGGACAGGAAGAACACCATATATTTT
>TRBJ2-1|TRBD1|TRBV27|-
CASSLRSTGTGSYNEQFF
TGTGCCAGCAGTCTTAGGTCCACCGGGACAGGATCCTACAATGAGCAGTTCTTC
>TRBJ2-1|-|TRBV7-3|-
CASSLTRTSYNEQFF
TGTGCCAGCAGCTTAACGCGGACATCCTACAATGAGCAGTTCTTC
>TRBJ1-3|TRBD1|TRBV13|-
CASSSMDRGNTIYF
TGTGCCAGCAGCTCCATGGACAGGGGAAACACCATATATTTT
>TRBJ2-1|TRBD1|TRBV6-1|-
CASSRGTGGLNEQFF
TGTGCCAGCAGTCGTGGGACAGGGGGCTTAAATGAGCAGTTCTTC
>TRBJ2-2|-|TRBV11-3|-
CASSPEVGATGELFF
TGTGCCAGCAGCCCCGAGGTGGGGGCCACCGGGGAGCTGTTTTTT
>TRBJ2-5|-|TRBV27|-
CASSPRVRETQYF
TGTGCCAGCAGTCCGCGGGTGAGGGAGACCCAGTACTTC